This record looks at one TCR beta chain sequence and its context. These data are taken from a study of blood T cell repertoires in COVID-19. Germline lookup yields CDR1 MNHEY and CDR2 SVGAGI. With 7 bases removed from V and 3 bases from J, the gap between germline ends came to 16 bases. This CDR3 region has 15 residues. Clones were read by immunoSEQ multiplex PCR, and TCRdb kept only the in-frame ones, dropping some. The top ten clones hold about 2.3% of a sample with around 400,000 clones, 87% of them seen once. The sequence derives from a woman aged 55 to 70 with COVID-19, enrolled during active disease. Sequenced sample: peripheral blood. The chain couples TRBV6-5 to TRBJ2-1; the D gene is possibly TRBD2 (6 bases). The CDR3 region is CASTSRGAVYNEQFF. The CDR3 DNA reads as TGTGCCAGCACTTCACGCGGGGCCGTCTACAATGAGCAGTTCTTC.